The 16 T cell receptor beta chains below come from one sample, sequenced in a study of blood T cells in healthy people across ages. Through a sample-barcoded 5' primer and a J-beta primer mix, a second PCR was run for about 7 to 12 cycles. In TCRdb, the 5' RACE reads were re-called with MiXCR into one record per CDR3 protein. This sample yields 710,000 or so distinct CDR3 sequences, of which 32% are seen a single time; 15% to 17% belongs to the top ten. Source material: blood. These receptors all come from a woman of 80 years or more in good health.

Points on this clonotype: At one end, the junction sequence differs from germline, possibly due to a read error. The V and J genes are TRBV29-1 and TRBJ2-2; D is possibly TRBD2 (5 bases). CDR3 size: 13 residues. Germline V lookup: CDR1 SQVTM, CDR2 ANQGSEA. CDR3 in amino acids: CSVEDSPNGERFF. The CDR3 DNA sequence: TGCAGCGTTGAAGATAGTCCTAACGGGGAGCGGTTTTTT.

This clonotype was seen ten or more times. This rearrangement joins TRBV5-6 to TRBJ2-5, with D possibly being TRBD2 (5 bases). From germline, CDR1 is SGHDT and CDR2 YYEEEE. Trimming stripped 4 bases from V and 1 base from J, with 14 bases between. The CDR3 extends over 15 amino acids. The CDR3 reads CASSEAGLRQETQYF. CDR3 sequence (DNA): TGTGCCAGCAGCGAGGCAGGACTCCGCCAAGAGACCCAGTACTTC. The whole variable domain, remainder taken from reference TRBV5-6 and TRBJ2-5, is DAGVTQSPTHLIKTRGQQVTLRCSPKSGHDTVSWYQQALGQGPQFIFQYYEEEERQRGNFPDRFSGHQFPNYSSELNVNALLLGDSALYLCASSEAGLRQETQYFGPGTRLLVL.

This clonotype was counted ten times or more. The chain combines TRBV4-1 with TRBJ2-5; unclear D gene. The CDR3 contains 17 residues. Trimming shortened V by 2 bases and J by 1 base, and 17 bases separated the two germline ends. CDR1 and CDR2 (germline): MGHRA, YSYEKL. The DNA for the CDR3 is TGCGCCAGCAGCCAACCCACTTATGGAGTTGTCCAAGAGACCCAGTACTTC. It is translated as CASSQPTYGVVQETQYF.

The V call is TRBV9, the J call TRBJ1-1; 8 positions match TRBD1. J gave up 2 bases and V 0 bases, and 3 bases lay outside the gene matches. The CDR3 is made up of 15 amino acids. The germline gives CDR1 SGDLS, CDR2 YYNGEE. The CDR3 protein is CASSVDDRGNTEAFF. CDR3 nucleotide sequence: TGTGCCAGCAGCGTAGATGACAGGGGAAACACTGAAGCTTTCTTT.

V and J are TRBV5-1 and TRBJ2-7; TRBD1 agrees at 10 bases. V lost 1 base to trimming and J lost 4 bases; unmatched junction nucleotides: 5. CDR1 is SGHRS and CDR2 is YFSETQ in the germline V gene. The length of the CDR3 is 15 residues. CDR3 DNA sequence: TGCGCCAGCAGCTTGTGGGACAGGGGAATATACGAGCAGTACTTC. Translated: CASSLWDRGIYEQYF.

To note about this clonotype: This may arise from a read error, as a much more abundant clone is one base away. CDR3 DNA: TGTGCCAGCAGTTACTGGGGGGAGTCCCAGGGCGATGAGCAGTACTTC. Translating it yields CASSYWGESQGDEQYF. The chain carries TRBV6-5 and TRBJ2-5, with D maybe TRBD2 (6 bases). This CDR3 is 16 amino acids long. Germline V CDR1 and CDR2: MNHEY, SVGAGI. Trimming left V 1 base short and J 11 bases short, with 23 bases between.

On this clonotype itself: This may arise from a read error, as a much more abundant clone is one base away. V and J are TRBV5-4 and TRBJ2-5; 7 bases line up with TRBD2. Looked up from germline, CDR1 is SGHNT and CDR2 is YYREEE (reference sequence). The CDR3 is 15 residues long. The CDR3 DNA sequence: TGTACCAGCAGTCCTTCTGCGCGGGGGAGCGAGACCCAGTACTTC. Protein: CTSSPSARGSETQYF.

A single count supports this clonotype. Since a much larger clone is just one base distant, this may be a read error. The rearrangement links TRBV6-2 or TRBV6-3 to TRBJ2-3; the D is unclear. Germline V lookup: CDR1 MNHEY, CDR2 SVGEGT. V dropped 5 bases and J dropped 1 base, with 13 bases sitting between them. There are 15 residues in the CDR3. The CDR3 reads CASSVERVGTDTQYF. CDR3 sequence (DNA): TGTGCCAGCAGTGTCGAAAGGGTAGGCACAGATACGCAGTATTTT.

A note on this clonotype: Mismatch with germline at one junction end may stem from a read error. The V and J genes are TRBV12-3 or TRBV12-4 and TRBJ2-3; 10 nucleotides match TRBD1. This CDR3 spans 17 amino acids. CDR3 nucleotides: TGTGCCAGTAGTTTATTGGGGACAGGGGTGTCGCGAGATGCGCAGTATTTT. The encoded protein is CASSLLGTGVSRDAQYF.

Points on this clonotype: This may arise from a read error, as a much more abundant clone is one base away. CDR3 sequence: CTSSSSPGTFTEAFF. The CDR3 bases are TGTACCAGCAGCTCAAGCCCTGGCACCTTCACTGAAGCTTTCTTT. The chain couples TRBV7-1 to TRBJ1-1; no definite D call. TRBV7-1 is treated as an ORF (open reading frame) with a function not yet certain. This CDR3 is 15 amino acids long.

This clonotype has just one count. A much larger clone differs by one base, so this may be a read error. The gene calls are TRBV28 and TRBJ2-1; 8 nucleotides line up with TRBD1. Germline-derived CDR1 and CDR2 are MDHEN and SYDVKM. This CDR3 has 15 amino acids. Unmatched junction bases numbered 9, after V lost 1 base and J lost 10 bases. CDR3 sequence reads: CASSLLLGTGYEQFF. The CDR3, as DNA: TGTGCCAGCAGTTTATTACTTGGGACAGGCTACGAGCAGTTCTTC.

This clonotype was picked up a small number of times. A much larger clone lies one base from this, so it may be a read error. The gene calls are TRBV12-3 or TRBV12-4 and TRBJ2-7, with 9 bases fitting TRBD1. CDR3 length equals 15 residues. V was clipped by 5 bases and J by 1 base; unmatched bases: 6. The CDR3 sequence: CASSPGTGTSYEQYF. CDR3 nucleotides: TGTGCCAGCAGTCCCGGGACAGGGACATCCTACGAGCAGTACTTC.

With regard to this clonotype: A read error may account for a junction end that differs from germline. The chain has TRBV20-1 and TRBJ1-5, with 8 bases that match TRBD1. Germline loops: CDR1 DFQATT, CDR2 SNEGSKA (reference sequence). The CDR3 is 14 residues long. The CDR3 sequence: CSTRTGSGNQPQHF. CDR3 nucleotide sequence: TGCAGTACTAGGACAGGGTCGGGCAATCAGCCCCAGCATTTT.

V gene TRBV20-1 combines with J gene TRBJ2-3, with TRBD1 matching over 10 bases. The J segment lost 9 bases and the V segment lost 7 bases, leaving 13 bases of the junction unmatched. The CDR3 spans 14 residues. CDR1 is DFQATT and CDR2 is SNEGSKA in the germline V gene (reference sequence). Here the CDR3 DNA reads TGCAGTGGGGGGGGACAGGGGCAACTGGGGACGCAGTATTTT. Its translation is CSGGGQGQLGTQYF.

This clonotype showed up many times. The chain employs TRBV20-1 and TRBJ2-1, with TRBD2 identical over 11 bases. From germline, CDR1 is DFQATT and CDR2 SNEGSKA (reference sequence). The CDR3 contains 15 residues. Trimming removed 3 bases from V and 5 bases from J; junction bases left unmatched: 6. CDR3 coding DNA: TGCAGTGCTAGGGGTACTAGCGGGGGACACAATGAGCAGTTCTTC. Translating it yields CSARGTSGGHNEQFF.

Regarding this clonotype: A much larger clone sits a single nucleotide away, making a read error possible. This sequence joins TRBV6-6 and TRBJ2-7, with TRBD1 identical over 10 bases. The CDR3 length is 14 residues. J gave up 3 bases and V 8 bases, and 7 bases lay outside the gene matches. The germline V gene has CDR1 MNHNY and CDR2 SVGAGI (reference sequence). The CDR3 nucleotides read TGTGCCAGCGGCGATGGGACAGGGGACTACGAGCAGTACTTC. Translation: CASGDGTGDYEQYF.